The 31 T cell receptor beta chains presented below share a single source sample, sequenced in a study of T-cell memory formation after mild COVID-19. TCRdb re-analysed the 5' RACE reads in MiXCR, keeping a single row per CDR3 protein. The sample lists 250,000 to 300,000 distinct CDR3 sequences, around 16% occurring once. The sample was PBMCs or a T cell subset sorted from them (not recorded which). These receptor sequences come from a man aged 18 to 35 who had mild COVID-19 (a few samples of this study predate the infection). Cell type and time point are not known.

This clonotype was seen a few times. The CDR3 sequence is CASSLREANYGYTF. The CDR3 DNA is TGCGCCAGCAGCTTACGGGAAGCTAACTATGGCTACACCTTC. This chain links TRBV5-1 with TRBJ1-2; D remains ambiguous. This CDR3 has 14 residues. Trimming took off 2 bases at V and 0 bases at J, with 8 bases between the two ends. Germline V gives CDR1 SGHRS, CDR2 YFSETQ.

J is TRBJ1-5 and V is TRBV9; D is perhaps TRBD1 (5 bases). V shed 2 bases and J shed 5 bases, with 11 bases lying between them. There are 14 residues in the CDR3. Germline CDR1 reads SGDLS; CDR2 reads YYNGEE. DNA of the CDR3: TGTGCCAGCAGCGTCTGGGGAGGGGATCAGCCCCAGCATTTT. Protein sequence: CASSVWGGDQPQHF.

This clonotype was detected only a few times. The DNA for the CDR3 is TGCGCCAGCAGCCTCCTACCGGGACAGGCTTTTAACTATGGCTACACCTTC. Protein product: CASSLLPGQAFNYGYTF. The chain employs TRBV4-3 and TRBJ1-2; 8 nucleotides agree with TRBD1. The CDR3 is 17 amino acids. V lost 4 bases and J lost 1; bases outside the gene matches: 11. Looked up from germline, CDR1 is LGHNA and CDR2 is YSLEER.

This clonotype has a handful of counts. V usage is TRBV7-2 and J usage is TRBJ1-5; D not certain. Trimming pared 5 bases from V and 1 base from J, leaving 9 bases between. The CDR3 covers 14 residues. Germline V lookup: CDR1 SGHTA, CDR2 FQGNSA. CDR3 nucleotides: TGTGCCAGCAGCCAAGACGTCAGCAATCAGCCCCAGCATTTT. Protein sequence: CASSQDVSNQPQHF.

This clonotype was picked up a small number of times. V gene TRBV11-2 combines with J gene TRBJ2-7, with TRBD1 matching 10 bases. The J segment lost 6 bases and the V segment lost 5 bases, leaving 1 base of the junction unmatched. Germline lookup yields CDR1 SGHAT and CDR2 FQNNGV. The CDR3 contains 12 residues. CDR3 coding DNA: TGTGCCAGCAGCCGGGACAGGGGCGAGCAGTACGTC. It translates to CASSRDRGEQYV.

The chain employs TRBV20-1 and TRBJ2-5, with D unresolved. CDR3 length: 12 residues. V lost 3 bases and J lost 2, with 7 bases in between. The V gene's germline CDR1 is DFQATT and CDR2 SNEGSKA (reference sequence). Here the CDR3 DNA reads TGCAGTGCTAGTTCTAGACAAGAGACCCAGTACTTC. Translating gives CSASSRQETQYF.

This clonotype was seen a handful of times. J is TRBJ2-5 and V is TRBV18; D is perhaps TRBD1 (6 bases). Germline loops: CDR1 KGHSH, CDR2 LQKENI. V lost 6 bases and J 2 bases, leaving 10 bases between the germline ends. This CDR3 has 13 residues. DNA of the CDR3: TGTGCCAGCTCTACGGACAGACAAGAGACCCAGTACTTC. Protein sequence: CASSTDRQETQYF.

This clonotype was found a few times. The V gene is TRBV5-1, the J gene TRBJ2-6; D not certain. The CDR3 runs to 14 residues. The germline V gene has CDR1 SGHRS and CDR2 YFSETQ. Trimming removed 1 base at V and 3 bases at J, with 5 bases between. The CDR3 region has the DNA TGCGCCAGCAGCTTGTTAGTTGGGGCCAACGTCCTGACTTTC. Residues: CASSLLVGANVLTF.

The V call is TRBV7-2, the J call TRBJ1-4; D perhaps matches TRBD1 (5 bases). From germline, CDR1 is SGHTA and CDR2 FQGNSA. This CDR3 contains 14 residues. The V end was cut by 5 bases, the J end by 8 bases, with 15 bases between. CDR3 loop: CASSPGEMVEKLFF. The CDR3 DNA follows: TGTGCCAGCAGCCCGGGGGAGATGGTGGAAAAACTGTTTTTT.

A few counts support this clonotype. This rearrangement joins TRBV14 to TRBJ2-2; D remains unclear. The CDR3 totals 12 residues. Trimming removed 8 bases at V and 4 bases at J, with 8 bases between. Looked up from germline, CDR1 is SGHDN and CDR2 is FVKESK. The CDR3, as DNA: TGTGCCAGCGGAATCTTCACCGGGGAGCTGTTTTTT. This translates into CASGIFTGELFF.

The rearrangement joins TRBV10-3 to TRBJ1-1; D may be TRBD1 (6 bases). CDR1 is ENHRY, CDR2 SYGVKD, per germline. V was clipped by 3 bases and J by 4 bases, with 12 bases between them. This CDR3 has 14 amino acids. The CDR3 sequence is CAISDGTRGTEAFF. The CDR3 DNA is TGTGCCATCAGTGACGGGACCAGGGGCACTGAAGCTTTCTTT.

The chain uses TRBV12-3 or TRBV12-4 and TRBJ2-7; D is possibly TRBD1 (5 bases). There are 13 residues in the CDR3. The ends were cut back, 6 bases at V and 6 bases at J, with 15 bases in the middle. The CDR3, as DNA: TGTGCCAGCAGGGCCCGTGGGGCTGGCGAGCAGTACTTC. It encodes CASRARGAGEQYF.

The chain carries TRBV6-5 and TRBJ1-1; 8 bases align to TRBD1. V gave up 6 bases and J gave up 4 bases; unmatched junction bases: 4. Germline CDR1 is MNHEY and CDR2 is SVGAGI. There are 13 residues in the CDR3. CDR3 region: CASSQGQGTEAFF. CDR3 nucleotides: TGTGCCAGCAGCCAAGGACAGGGCACTGAAGCTTTCTTT.

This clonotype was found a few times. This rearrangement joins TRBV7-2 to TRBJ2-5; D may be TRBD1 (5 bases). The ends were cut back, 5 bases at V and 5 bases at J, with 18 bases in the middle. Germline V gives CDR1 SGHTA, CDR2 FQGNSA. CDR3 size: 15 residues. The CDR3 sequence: CASSPRTQLWETQYF. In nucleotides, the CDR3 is TGTGCCAGCAGCCCGCGGACACAGCTATGGGAGACCCAGTACTTC.

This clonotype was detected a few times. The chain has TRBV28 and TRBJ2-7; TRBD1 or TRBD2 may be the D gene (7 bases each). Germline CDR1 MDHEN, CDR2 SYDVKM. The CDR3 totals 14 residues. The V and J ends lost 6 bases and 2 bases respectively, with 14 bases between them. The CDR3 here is CASSAGGDPYEQYV. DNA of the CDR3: TGTGCCAGCAGCGCAGGGGGGGACCCCTACGAGCAGTACGTC.

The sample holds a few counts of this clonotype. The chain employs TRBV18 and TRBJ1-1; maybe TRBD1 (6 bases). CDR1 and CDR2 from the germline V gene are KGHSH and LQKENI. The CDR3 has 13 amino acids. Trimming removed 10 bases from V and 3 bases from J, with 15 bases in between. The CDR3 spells CANAEDRHTEAFF. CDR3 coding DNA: TGTGCCAACGCCGAGGACAGACACACTGAAGCTTTCTTT.

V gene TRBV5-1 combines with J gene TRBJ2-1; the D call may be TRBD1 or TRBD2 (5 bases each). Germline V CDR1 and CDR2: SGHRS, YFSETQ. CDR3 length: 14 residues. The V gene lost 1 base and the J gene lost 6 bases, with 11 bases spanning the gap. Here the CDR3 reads CASSLNGDLNEQFF. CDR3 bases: TGCGCCAGCAGCTTGAATGGGGACCTCAATGAGCAGTTCTTC.

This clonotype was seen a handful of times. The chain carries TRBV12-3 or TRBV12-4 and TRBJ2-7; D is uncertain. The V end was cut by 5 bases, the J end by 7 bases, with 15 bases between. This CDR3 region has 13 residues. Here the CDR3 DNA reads TGTGCCAGCAGTGTCTCACGGGCTACGGAGCAGTACTTC. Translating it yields CASSVSRATEQYF.

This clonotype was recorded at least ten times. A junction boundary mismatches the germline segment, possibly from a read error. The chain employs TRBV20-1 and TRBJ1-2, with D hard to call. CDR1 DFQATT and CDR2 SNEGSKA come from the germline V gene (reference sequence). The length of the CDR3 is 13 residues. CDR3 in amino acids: CSARDMGNHGYTF. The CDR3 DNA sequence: TGCAGTGCTAGAGATATGGGTAACCATGGCTACACCTTC.

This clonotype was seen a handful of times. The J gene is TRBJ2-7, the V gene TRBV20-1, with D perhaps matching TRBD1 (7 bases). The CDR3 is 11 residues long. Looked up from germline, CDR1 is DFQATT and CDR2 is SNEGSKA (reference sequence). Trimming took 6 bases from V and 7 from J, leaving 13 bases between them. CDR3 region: CSARRGQEQYF. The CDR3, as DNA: TGCAGTGCCAGGAGGGGGCAGGAGCAGTACTTC.

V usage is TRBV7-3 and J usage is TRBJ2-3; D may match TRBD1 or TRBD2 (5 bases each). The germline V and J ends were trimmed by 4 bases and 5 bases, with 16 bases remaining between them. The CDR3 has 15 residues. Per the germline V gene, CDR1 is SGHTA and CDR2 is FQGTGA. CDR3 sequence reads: CASSSTGTAGDTQYF. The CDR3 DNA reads TGTGCCAGCAGCTCCACCGGGACCGCCGGAGATACGCAGTATTTT. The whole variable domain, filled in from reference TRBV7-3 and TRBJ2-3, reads GAGVSQTPSNKVTEKGKYVELRCDPISGHTALYWYRQSLGQGPEFLIYFQGTGAADDSGLPNDRFFAVRPEGSVSTLKIQRTERGDSAVYLCASSSTGTAGDTQYFGPGTRLTVL.

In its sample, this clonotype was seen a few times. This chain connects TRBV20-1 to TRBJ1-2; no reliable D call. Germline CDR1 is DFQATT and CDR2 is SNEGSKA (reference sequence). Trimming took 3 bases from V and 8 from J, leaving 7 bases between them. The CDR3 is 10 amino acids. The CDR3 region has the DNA TGCAGTGCTAGTAATACGGGCTACACCTTC. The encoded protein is CSASNTGYTF.

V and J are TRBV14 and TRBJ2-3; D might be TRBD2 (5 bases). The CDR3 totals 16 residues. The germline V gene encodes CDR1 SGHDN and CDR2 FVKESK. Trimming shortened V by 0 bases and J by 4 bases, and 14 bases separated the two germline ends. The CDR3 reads CASSQELGLAPDTQYF. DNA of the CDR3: TGTGCCAGCAGCCAAGAATTAGGGCTAGCCCCAGATACGCAGTATTTT.

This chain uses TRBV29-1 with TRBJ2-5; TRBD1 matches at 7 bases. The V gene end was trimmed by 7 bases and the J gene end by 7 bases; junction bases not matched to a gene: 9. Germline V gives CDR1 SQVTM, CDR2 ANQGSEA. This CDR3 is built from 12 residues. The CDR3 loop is CSARTGLATQYF. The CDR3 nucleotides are TGCAGCGCCCGGACAGGTCTCGCGACCCAGTACTTC.

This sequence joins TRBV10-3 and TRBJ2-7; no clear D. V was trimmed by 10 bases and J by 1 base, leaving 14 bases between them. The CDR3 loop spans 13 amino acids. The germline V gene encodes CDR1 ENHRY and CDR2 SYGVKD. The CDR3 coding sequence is TGTGCCACCACCGCCCCCCCATCCTACGAGCAGTACGTC. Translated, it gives CATTAPPSYEQYV.

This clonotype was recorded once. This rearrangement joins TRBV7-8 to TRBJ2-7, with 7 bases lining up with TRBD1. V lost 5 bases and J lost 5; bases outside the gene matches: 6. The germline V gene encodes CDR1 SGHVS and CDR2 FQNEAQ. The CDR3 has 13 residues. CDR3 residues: CASSPRDSHEQYF. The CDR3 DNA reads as TGTGCCAGCAGCCCCCGGGACAGTCACGAGCAGTACTTC.

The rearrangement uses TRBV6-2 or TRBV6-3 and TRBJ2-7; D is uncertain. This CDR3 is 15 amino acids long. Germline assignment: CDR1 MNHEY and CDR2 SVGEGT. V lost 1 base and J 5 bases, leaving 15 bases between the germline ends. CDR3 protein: CASSYLQDVNHEQYF. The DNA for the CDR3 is TGTGCCAGCAGTTACTTGCAGGACGTCAACCACGAGCAGTACTTC.

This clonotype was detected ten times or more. CDR3 DNA sequence: TGTGCCAGCAGCTTGTACACCAGCAATCAGCCCCAGCATTTT. Encoded protein: CASSLYTSNQPQHF. V is TRBV5-8 and J is TRBJ1-5; D is uncertain. This CDR3 comprises 14 residues. Trimming removed 1 base from V and 1 base from J, with 6 bases in between. Germline CDR1 reads SGHTS; CDR2 reads YDEGEE.

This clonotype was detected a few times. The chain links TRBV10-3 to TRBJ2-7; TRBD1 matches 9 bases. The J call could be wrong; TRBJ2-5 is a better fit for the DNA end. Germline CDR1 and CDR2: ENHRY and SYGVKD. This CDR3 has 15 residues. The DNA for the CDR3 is TGTGCCATCAGTGAACAACCTCCGGGACAGGGGACCCAGTACTTC. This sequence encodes CAISEQPPGQGTQYF.

In nucleotides, the CDR3 is TGCAGCGTTGTTGACAGGCTACTATACAATGAGCAGTTCTTC. As protein: CSVVDRLLYNEQFF. The chain carries TRBV29-1 and TRBJ2-1, with D possibly being TRBD1 (6 bases). This CDR3 has 14 residues. The V end lost 4 bases, the J end lost 4 bases, and 14 bases lay between the germline ends. Germline values: CDR1 SQVTM, CDR2 ANQGSEA.

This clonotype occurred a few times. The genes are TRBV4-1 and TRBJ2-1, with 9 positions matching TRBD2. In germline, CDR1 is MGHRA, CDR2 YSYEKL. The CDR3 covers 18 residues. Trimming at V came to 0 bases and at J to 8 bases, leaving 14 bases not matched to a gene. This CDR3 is CASSQDPAASGIWYEQFF. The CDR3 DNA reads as TGCGCCAGCAGCCAAGACCCGGCGGCTAGCGGGATCTGGTATGAGCAGTTCTTC.